The T cell receptor (beta chain) described here comes from a study of T cells in Graves' hyperthyroidism and ophthalmopathy. Background on the study: Peripheral blood draws took place at initial diagnosis, ahead of any treatment. Findings and limits, study-wide: Model predictions of ophthalmopathy came a median about six months before onset.

The CDR3 length is 17 residues. The V gene lost 2 bases and the J gene lost 1 base, with 17 bases spanning the gap. Ten or more counts support this clonotype. Its antigen remains unidentified. TCR beta CDR3 regions were amplified from RNA. TCR CDR3 underwent first-round RT-PCR with the HTBI primer set. TCRdb passed the multiplex PCR reads through MiXCR, listing each CDR3 protein once. The profile shows 500,000 or so distinct CDR3 sequences, about 15% of them singletons. For the diagnoses, clinical symptoms, serum thyroxine and TRAb, thyroid ultrasound and orbital computed tomography were used. Using around 10 ml of fresh peripheral blood, PBMCs were prepared.

Sequenced: blood. The TCR comes from a woman between 18 and 29 years old with Graves' ophthalmopathy. V usage is TRBV12-3 or TRBV12-4 and J usage is TRBJ1-1, with D perhaps TRBD1 (5 bases). The CDR3 DNA follows: TGTGCCAGCAGTTTAAGTTTTCAGGGCCGGAGGAACACTGAAGCTTTCTTT. The encoded protein is CASSLSFQGRRNTEAFF.